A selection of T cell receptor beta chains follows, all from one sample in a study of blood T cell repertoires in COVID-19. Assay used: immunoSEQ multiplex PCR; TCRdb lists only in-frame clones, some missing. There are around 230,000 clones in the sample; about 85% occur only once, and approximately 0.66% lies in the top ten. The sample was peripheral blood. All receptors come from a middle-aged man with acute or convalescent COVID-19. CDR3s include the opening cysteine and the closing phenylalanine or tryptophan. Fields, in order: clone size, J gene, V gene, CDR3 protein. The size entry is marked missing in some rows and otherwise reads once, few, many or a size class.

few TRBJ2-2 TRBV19 CASSPTSAGELFF
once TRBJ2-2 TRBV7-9 CASSPPGQGNAGELFF
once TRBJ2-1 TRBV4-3 CASSQNKGWDQFF
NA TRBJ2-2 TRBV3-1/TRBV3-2 CASEWGLAGGGELFF
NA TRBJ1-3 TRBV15 CATSRDAGNTIYF
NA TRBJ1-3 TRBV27 CASKFGWGENTIYF
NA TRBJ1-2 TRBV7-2 CASSFRWDTYGYTF
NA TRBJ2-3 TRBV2 CASAYTGFLGTDTQYF
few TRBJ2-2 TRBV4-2 CASSQVPGVANTGELFF
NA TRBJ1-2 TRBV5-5 CASSYQGMEGYTF
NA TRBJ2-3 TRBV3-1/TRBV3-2 CASSQDPGGTDTQYF
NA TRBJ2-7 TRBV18 CASSLDSSYEQYF
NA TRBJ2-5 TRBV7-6 CASSLSGGIETQYF
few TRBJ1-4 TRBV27 CASSLTTGVNEKLFF